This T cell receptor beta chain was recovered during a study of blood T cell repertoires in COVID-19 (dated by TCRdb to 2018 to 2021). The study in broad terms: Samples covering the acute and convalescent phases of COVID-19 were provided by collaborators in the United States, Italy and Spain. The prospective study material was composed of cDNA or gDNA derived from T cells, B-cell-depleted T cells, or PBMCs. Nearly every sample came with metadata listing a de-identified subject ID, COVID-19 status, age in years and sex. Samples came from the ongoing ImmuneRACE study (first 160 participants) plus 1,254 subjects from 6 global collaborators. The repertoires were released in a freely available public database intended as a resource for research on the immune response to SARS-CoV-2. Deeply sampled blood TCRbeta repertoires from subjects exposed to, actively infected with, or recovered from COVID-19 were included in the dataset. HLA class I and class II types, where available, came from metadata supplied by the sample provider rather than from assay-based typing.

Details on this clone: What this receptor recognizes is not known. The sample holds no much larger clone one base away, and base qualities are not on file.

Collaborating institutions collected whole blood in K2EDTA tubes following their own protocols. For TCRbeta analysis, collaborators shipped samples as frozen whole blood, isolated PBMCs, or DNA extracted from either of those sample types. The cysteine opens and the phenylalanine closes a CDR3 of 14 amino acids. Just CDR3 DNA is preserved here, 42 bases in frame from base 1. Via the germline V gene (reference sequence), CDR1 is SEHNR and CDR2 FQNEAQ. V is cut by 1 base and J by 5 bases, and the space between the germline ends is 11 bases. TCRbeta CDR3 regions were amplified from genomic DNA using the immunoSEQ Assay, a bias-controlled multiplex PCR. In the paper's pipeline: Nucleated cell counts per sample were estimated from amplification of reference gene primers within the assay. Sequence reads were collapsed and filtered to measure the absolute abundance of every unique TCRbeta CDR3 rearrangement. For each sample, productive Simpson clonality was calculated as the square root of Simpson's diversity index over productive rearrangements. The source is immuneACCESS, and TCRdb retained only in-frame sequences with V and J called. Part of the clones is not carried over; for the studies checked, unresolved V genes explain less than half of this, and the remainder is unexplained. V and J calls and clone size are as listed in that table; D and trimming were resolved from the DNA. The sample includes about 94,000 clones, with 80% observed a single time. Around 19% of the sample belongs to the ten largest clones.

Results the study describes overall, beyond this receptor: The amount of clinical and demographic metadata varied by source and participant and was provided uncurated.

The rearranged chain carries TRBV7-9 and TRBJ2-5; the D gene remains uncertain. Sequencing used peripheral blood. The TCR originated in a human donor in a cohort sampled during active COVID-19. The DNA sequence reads TGTGCCAGCAGCTTAGATAGTTGGCGGGAGACCCAGTACTTC. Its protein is CASSLDSWRETQYF.